These 17 T cell receptor beta chains share one sample of origin, sequenced in a study of T cells in Graves' hyperthyroidism and ophthalmopathy. Researchers amplified the TCR beta CDR3 regions from RNA transcripts. The HTBI primer set drove a first-round RT-PCR of the TCR CDR3. In TCRdb, the multiplex PCR reads were re-called with MiXCR into one record per CDR3 protein. The table records hundreds of thousands of distinct CDR3 sequences, 45% of them present only once. Sequencing used peripheral blood or thyroid tissue (not recorded which). Receptors originate from an adult man with Graves' disease, either hyperthyroidism or ophthalmopathy (not recorded which).

The CDR3 loop is CASSGRQPDPQGSLDEQYF. CDR3 nucleotides: TGTGCCAGCAGCGGCCGCCAGCCCGACCCCCAGGGAAGTCTGGACGAGCAGTACTTC. The chain employs TRBV7-7 and TRBJ2-7; tentative D call: TRBD1 (5 bases). CDR1 is SSHAT and CDR2 is FNYEAQ in the germline V gene (reference sequence). This CDR3 has 19 residues. With 5 bases removed from V and 5 bases from J, the gap between germline ends came to 31 bases.

The gene calls are TRBV20-1 and TRBJ1-4; D perhaps matches TRBD1 (6 bases). Trimming took off 3 bases at V and 8 bases at J, with 19 bases between the two ends. The CDR3 covers 15 residues. The germline CDR1 and CDR2 sequences are DFQATT and SNEGSKA (reference sequence). CDR3 in DNA: TGCAGTGCTAGGTTCCTCAGGGGAAGTGTGGAAAAACTGTTTTTT. Its protein is CSARFLRGSVEKLFF.

This chain uses TRBV10-3 with TRBJ2-2, with TRBD1 identical over 7 bases. Germline V gene data show CDR1 as ENHRY and CDR2 as SYGVKD. Unmatched junction bases numbered 1, after V lost 2 bases and J lost 4 bases. The CDR3 spans 14 residues. DNA of the CDR3: TGTGCCATCAGTGAGGCAGGGGGCACCGGGGAGCTGTTTTTT. This sequence encodes CAISEAGGTGELFF.

This chain uses TRBV10-2 with TRBJ2-7; TRBD2 might be the D (5 bases). Trimming shortened V by 6 bases and J by 2 bases, and 14 bases separated the two germline ends. The germline CDR1 and CDR2 sequences are WSHSY and SAAADI. CDR3 length equals 14 residues. CDR3 protein: CASSPPAGAYEQYF. Here the CDR3 DNA reads TGCGCCAGCAGCCCCCCCGCGGGTGCCTACGAGCAGTACTTC.

This clonotype was detected a few times. This rearrangement joins TRBV19 to TRBJ1-1; tentatively, D is TRBD1 (5 bases). Germline V gene sequence: CDR1 LNHDA, CDR2 SQIVND (reference sequence). CDR3 length equals 14 residues. The ends were cut back, 6 bases at V and 1 base at J, with 12 bases in the middle. In nucleotides, the CDR3 is TGTGCCAGTAGCTCGTTAGGGACGAACACTGAAGCTTTCTTT. This codes for CASSSLGTNTEAFF.

The chain links TRBV29-1 to TRBJ1-2, with 7 positions matching TRBD1. V dropped 7 bases and J dropped 6; count of bases not matched to a gene: 11. Germline V gives CDR1 SQVTM, CDR2 ANQGSEA. The CDR3 sequence is 13 residues long. CDR3 loop: CSGGGTASHGYTF. The CDR3, as DNA: TGCAGCGGGGGGGGGACAGCTTCCCATGGCTACACCTTC.

The table lists this clonotype with many counts. The CDR3 nucleotides are TGCAGCGTTGCCCCGGGAGTCAATCAGCCCCAGCATTTT. This encodes CSVAPGVNQPQHF. V and J are TRBV29-1 and TRBJ1-5; no clear D gene. The germline gives CDR1 SQVTM, CDR2 ANQGSEA. The V and J ends lost 4 bases and 3 bases respectively, with 10 bases between them. CDR3 length: 13 amino acids.

In regard to this clonotype: It is likely a read error, because the conserved phenylalanine at the end of the CDR3 is missing. Because the CDR3's place on the DNA is in doubt, the DNA is left out and the CDR3 is given as listed by TCRdb. This chain links TRBV7-8 with TRBJ1-4; TRBD1 was called by the table and not checked on the DNA. The CDR3 spans 10 residues, counting both ends. Germline loops: CDR1 SGHVS, CDR2 FQNEAQ. The CDR3 region is CASSPDRANY.

As to this clonotype: This clone may be a read error of a much larger clone one base away. The chain couples TRBV7-6 to TRBJ1-5; D is unclear. The germline V gene encodes CDR1 SGHVS and CDR2 FNYEAQ. The CDR3 loop spans 13 amino acids. Trimming removed 0 bases from V and 11 bases from J, with 11 bases in between. The CDR3 here is CASSLANDQSQHF. For the CDR3, the DNA is TGTGCCAGCAGCTTAGCGAACGACCAGTCCCAGCATTTT.

This clonotype was observed a handful of times. The rearrangement links TRBV25-1 to TRBJ1-2, with a possible D match to TRBD1 (6 bases). The germline gives CDR1 MGHDK, CDR2 SYGVNS. The CDR3 length is 13 residues. V was pared by 8 bases and J by 4 bases, with 14 bases between. The CDR3 DNA is TGTGCCAGCTCACCGGGGGGCAGCTATGGCTACACCTTC. This encodes CASSPGGSYGYTF.

This clonotype showed up many times. This chain joins TRBV6-5 and TRBJ1-2, with unresolved D. V was clipped by 4 bases and J by 4 bases, with 13 bases between them. CDR1 is MNHEY and CDR2 is SVGAGI in the germline V gene. The CDR3 is made up of 14 amino acids. The DNA of the CDR3 is TGTGCCAGCAGTTCAGGCAGGCTGAGCTATGGCTACACCTTC. Residues: CASSSGRLSYGYTF.

In DNA, the CDR3 is TGTGCCATCAGTGAGTCGCACAGGGGATTTAAAAAAAGGCCCTATAATTCACCCCTCCACTTT. Amino acid sequence: CAISESHRGFKKRPYNSPLHF. The J gene is TRBJ1-6, the V gene TRBV10-3, with 7 bases that match TRBD1. The length of the CDR3 is 21 residues. With V trimmed by 0 bases and J by 2 bases, 16 bases remained unmatched. Per the germline V gene, CDR1 is ENHRY and CDR2 is SYGVKD.

The gene calls are TRBV2 and TRBJ1-5; D not certain. V was clipped by 5 bases and J by 7 bases, with 6 bases between them. Per germline, CDR1 SNHLY and CDR2 FYNNEI. The CDR3 runs 11 residues. The CDR3 region is CASSSTQPQHF. CDR3 nucleotide sequence: TGTGCCAGCAGTTCCACCCAGCCCCAGCATTTT.

The chain links TRBV29-1 to TRBJ1-2; 10 bases align to TRBD1. The CDR3 spans 11 residues. Trimming cost V 6 bases and J 8 bases; bases outside gene matches: 3. Looked up from germline, CDR1 is SQVTM and CDR2 is ANQGSEA. The CDR3 coding sequence is TGCAGCGTGAAGACAGGGGGCGGCTACACCTTC. This sequence encodes CSVKTGGGYTF.

This clonotype was counted ten times or more. One junction end does not reproduce the germline sequence, and a read error may be involved. This chain uses TRBV20-1 with TRBJ1-2, with 9 bases identical to TRBD1. From germline, CDR1 is DFQATT and CDR2 SNEGSKA (reference sequence). This CDR3 comprises 14 residues. The CDR3 DNA is TGCAGTGCCAGAGGGGGGACAGGGTCGCGTGGCTACACCTTC. Its translation is CSARGGTGSRGYTF.

J is TRBJ2-6 and V is TRBV25-1, with D unclear. V was cut by 2 bases and J by 0 bases, with 5 bases left in between. Germline CDR1 MGHDK, CDR2 SYGVNS. The CDR3 is 15 residues long. The CDR3 protein is CASSEIFSGANVLTF. The CDR3 DNA reads TGTGCCAGCAGTGAAATCTTCTCTGGGGCCAACGTCCTGACTTTC.

A single count supports this clonotype. At one end, the junction sequence differs from germline, possibly due to a read error. The chain combines TRBV2 with TRBJ1-2, with 7 nucleotides matching TRBD1. The CDR3 is 14 amino acids. The germline gives CDR1 SNHLY, CDR2 FYNNEI. CDR3 sequence: CACSAATGPYGYTF. The DNA of the CDR3 is TGTGCCTGCAGTGCTGCGACAGGGCCCTATGGCTACACCTTC. Filled out from reference TRBV2 and TRBJ1-2, the complete variable domain reads EPEVTQTPSHQVTQMGQEVILRCVPISNHLYFYWYRQILGQKVEFLVSFYNNEISEKSEIFDDQFSVERPDGSNFTLKIRSTKLEDSAMYFCACSAATGPYGYTFGSGTRLTVV.